This passage covers 24 T cell receptor beta chains from one sample sequenced in a study of T cells of healthy individuals. A single record per CDR3 protein comes from TCRdb applying MiXCR to the 5' RACE reads. The table records about 53,000 distinct CDR3 sequences, approximately 15% of them present only once. The receptor source for this set is a human donor in good health.

This chain links TRBV6-2 or TRBV6-3 with TRBJ1-5; tentative D call: TRBD1 (6 bases). V lost 0 bases and J 0 bases, leaving 15 bases between the germline ends. Germline V gives CDR1 MNHEY, CDR2 SVGEGT. There are 18 residues in the CDR3. CDR3 nucleotides: TGTGCCAGCAGTTACTCGGGGGGCAGCCTGTATAGCAATCAGCCCCAGCATTTT. Translation: CASSYSGGSLYSNQPQHF.

This rearrangement joins TRBV29-1 to TRBJ1-1; 8 bases agree with TRBD1. In germline, CDR1 is SQVTM, CDR2 ANQGSEA. The CDR3 loop spans 13 amino acids. The trim removed 6 bases at V and 7 bases at J, leaving 10 bases unmatched. CDR3 sequence (DNA): TGCAGCGTGGCCAGGGGGCCCTACCTTGAAGCTTTCTTT. This sequence encodes CSVARGPYLEAFF.

This clonotype occurred a few times. The chain employs TRBV27 and TRBJ2-5; TRBD1 aligns across 9 bases. Germline V gene data show CDR1 as MNHEY and CDR2 as SMNVEV (reference sequence). V was pared by 5 bases and J by 7 bases, with 8 bases of the junction left unmatched. There are 14 residues in the CDR3. The CDR3 sequence: CASSLTGGVLTQYF. In nucleotides, the CDR3 is TGTGCCAGCAGTCTCACAGGGGGCGTATTGACCCAGTACTTC.

Of note for this clonotype: Germline is not matched at one junction end, which may reflect a read error. Here the CDR3 DNA reads TGCCAGGACCTAGCCAAAAACATTCAGTACTTC. Translated: CQDLAKNIQYF. The chain carries TRBV24-1 and TRBJ2-4; no definite D call. The CDR3 runs 11 residues. Germline lookup yields CDR1 KGHDR and CDR2 SFDVKD.

The chain recombines TRBV6-5 with TRBJ1-1, with unresolved D. From germline, CDR1 is MNHEY and CDR2 SVGAGI. The CDR3 is 14 amino acids. V was cut by 6 bases and J by 1 base, with 12 bases left in between. In DNA form, the CDR3 reads TGTGCCAGCAGAATAACACGTCGGAACACTGAAGCTTTCTTT. Protein sequence: CASRITRRNTEAFF.

This clonotype was observed a handful of times. The chain links TRBV12-3 or TRBV12-4 to TRBJ1-1; D is unclear. V was cut by 4 bases and J by 11 bases, with 11 bases left in between. The CDR3 spans 11 residues. The CDR3 nucleotides read TGTGCCAGCAGTTCCGGCGGGCGGGCTTTCTTT. The encoded protein is CASSSGGRAFF.

This clonotype was seen repeatedly, ten times or more. The genes are TRBV7-3 and TRBJ2-3, with TRBD1 matching over 12 bases. This CDR3 spans 16 amino acids. Germline CDR1 reads SGHTA; CDR2 reads FQGTGA. V shed 1 base, J shed 4 bases, and the junction held 3 bases outside the gene matches. The CDR3, as DNA: TGTGCCAGCAGCTTAAGGGGGACAGGGGGCGCAGATACGCAGTATTTT. Its translation: CASSLRGTGGADTQYF.

This clonotype was observed a few times. This chain joins TRBV14 and TRBJ1-2; D not certain. V shed 0 bases and J shed 7 bases, with 12 bases lying between them. CDR3 length equals 14 residues. Germline assignment: CDR1 SGHDN and CDR2 FVKESK. The CDR3, as DNA: TGTGCCAGCAGCCAAGATGTACGGAGAGGTGGCTACACCTTC. This encodes CASSQDVRRGGYTF.

The table lists this clonotype with many counts. The CDR3 region has the DNA TGCGCCAGCAGCATCGGGACAGGCTCCTACGAGCAGTACTTC. This codes for CASSIGTGSYEQYF. The gene calls are TRBV5-1 and TRBJ2-7, with 8 bases lining up with TRBD1. The V gene end was trimmed by 4 bases and the J gene end by 0 bases; junction bases not matched to a gene: 3. The CDR3 is 14 residues long. Germline lookup yields CDR1 SGHRS and CDR2 YFSETQ.

The V gene is TRBV6-4, the J gene TRBJ2-2; no definite D call. This CDR3 region has 13 residues. CDR1 and CDR2 (germline): MRHNA, SNTAGT. The ends were cut back, 6 bases at V and 0 bases at J, with 5 bases in the middle. The CDR3: CASSDTNTGELFF. CDR3 DNA: TGTGCCAGCAGCGACACGAACACCGGGGAGCTGTTTTTT.

This clonotype was counted many times. The J gene is TRBJ2-7, the V gene TRBV12-3 or TRBV12-4; TRBD2 might be the D (6 bases). The CDR3 loop spans 14 amino acids. The germline V and J ends were trimmed by 2 bases and 4 bases, with 12 bases remaining between them. Written as DNA, the CDR3 is TGTGCCAGCAGTTTACGGGGGTTTGGGTACGAGCAGTACTTC. Translating it yields CASSLRGFGYEQYF.

This clonotype has only a few counts. At one end, the junction sequence differs from germline, possibly due to a read error. The chain links TRBV15 to TRBJ1-6, with 7 nucleotides matching TRBD1. Germline CDR1 reads LNHNV; CDR2 reads YYDKDF (reference sequence). This CDR3 is 19 amino acids long. In DNA, the CDR3 is TGTGCCACCAGCAGAGACTATACGACAGGGACCTCCAATAATTCACCCCTCCACTTT. Protein: CATSRDYTTGTSNNSPLHF.

J is TRBJ2-3 and V is TRBV4-3; 10 bases line up with TRBD1. V lost 4 bases and J lost 3; bases outside the gene matches: 7. There are 16 residues in the CDR3. The V gene's germline CDR1 is LGHNA and CDR2 YSLEER. CDR3 loop: CASSPSGQGRTDTQYF. As DNA, the CDR3 is TGCGCCAGCAGCCCCTCGGGACAGGGGCGAACAGATACGCAGTATTTT.

This clonotype occurred a few times. CDR3 sequence (DNA): TGTGCCAGCAGCCGTCTCAGGAATACTGAGCAGTTCTTC. This codes for CASSRLRNTEQFF. The chain combines TRBV11-2 with TRBJ2-1; the D is unclear. The CDR3 runs 13 residues. Germline CDR1 is SGHAT and CDR2 is FQNNGV. V was shortened by 5 bases and J by 9 bases, with 14 bases between the two germline ends.

The sample holds many counts of this clonotype. This chain joins TRBV6-2 or TRBV6-3 and TRBJ2-1; D uncertain. Germline V gene sequence: CDR1 MNHEY, CDR2 SVGEGT. The CDR3 sequence is 11 residues long. Trimming removed 5 bases from V and 7 bases from J, with 6 bases in between. As DNA, the CDR3 is TGTGCCAGCAGTCCCCTTAATGAGCAGTTCTTC. Residues: CASSPLNEQFF.

This clonotype was detected a few times. This chain joins TRBV10-3 and TRBJ2-6, with TRBD2 identical over 13 bases. CDR3 size: 18 residues. The J segment lost 0 bases and the V segment lost 8 bases, leaving 7 bases of the junction unmatched. Germline CDR1 reads ENHRY; CDR2 reads SYGVKD. Here the CDR3 DNA reads TGTGCCATCTCGGGAGGACTAGCGGGGGTCTCTGGGGCCAACGTCCTGACTTTC. It codes for CAISGGLAGVSGANVLTF.

This clonotype was seen ten or more times. The genes are TRBV12-3 or TRBV12-4 and TRBJ2-1; D not certain. CDR3 length: 15 residues. Trimming left V 8 bases short and J 4 bases short, with 18 bases between. The CDR3 spells CASASLRTLYNEQFF. The CDR3 bases are TGTGCCAGCGCATCCTTGCGGACCTTATACAATGAGCAGTTCTTC.

V and J are TRBV7-9 and TRBJ2-1, with 12 bases matching TRBD2. The CDR3 totals 15 residues. From germline, CDR1 is SEHNR and CDR2 FQNEAQ (reference sequence). V shed 5 bases and J 6 bases; nucleotides not matched to a gene: 5. CDR3 residues: CASSARLAGANEQFF. In DNA form, the CDR3 reads TGTGCCAGCAGCGCCCGACTAGCGGGAGCCAATGAGCAGTTCTTC.

This clonotype has at least ten counts. The CDR3 region is CASSYNSGADNEQFF. CDR3 nucleotides: TGTGCCAGCAGTTACAATAGCGGGGCCGACAATGAGCAGTTCTTC. The chain couples TRBV6-5 to TRBJ2-1; TRBD2 aligns across 8 bases. Trimming took 2 bases from V and 5 from J; bases not matched to a gene: 5. The CDR3 contains 15 residues. Looked up from germline, CDR1 is MNHEY and CDR2 is SVGAGI.

A few counts support this clonotype. The chain recombines TRBV7-2 with TRBJ1-5; D is unclear. The CDR3 has 12 residues. Trimming shortened V by 3 bases and J by 6 bases, and 6 bases separated the two germline ends. Germline V lookup: CDR1 SGHTA, CDR2 FQGNSA. CDR3 DNA: TGTGCCAGCAGCTTCCCAGGTCAGCCCCAGCATTTT. This translates into CASSFPGQPQHF.

This clonotype was picked up a small number of times. This sequence joins TRBV2 and TRBJ1-3; no clear D gene. The CDR3 has 12 amino acids. Germline loops: CDR1 SNHLY, CDR2 FYNNEI. V shed 6 bases and J shed 3 bases, with 6 bases lying between them. CDR3 DNA: TGTGCCAGCAGAGTGGGTGGAAACACCATATATTTT. This encodes CASRVGGNTIYF.

The gene calls are TRBV6-5 and TRBJ2-6; D is uncertain. V gave up 7 bases and J gave up 0 bases, with 7 bases separating them. The germline CDR1 and CDR2 sequences are MNHEY and SVGAGI. The CDR3 spans 14 residues. The CDR3 reads CASKKSSGANVLTF. CDR3 DNA: TGTGCCAGCAAAAAATCCTCTGGGGCCAACGTCCTGACTTTC.

The chain carries TRBV24-1 and TRBJ2-3; TRBD1 is a possible D gene (6 bases). Trimming cost V 3 bases and J 1 base, with 22 bases left between them. Per germline, CDR1 KGHDR and CDR2 SFDVKD. This CDR3 region has 19 residues. CDR3 sequence (DNA): TGTGCCACCAGTGATCAACAGGGCTACACCTCCCCTGGCACAGATACGCAGTATTTT. Translated: CATSDQQGYTSPGTDTQYF.

Many counts were recorded for this clonotype. V and J are TRBV5-5 and TRBJ2-5, with D perhaps matching TRBD2 (5 bases). Trimming cost V 1 base and J 2 bases, with 18 bases left between them. This CDR3 comprises 17 residues. Per germline, CDR1 SGHKS and CDR2 YYEKEE (reference sequence). CDR3 residues: CASSLKYAAGGQETQYF. The CDR3 DNA follows: TGTGCCAGCAGCTTGAAGTACGCGGCGGGTGGACAAGAGACCCAGTACTTC.